These 2 T cell receptor beta chains were sequenced from one sample in a study of chemoradiotherapy in HPV16-positive cancers. Libraries were prepared by immunoSEQ multiplex PCR; TCRdb keeps only in-frame clonotypes and omits some of them. The sample contains approximately 12,000 clones, around 66% of which appear only once. This specimen was taken from a patient who underwent chemoradiotherapy. Source of these receptors: a human donor with HPV-associated anogenital cancer.

The chain employs TRBV5-1 and TRBJ1-1, with no clear D. The CDR3 is made up of 13 amino acids. V was pared by 0 bases and J by 3 bases, with 6 bases between. In germline, CDR1 is SGHRS, CDR2 YFSETQ. The CDR3, as DNA: TGCGCCAGCAGCTTGGATACAGACACTGAAGCTTTCTTT. Translation gives CASSLDTDTEAFF.

J is TRBJ1-2 and V is TRBV5-1; D remains unclear. The CDR3 runs 14 residues. V lost 5 bases and J lost 5, with 16 bases in between. Germline V gene data show CDR1 as SGHRS and CDR2 as YFSETQ. CDR3 loop: CASSPDGTVYGYTF. CDR3 DNA: TGCGCCAGCAGTCCGGACGGTACAGTGTATGGCTACACCTTC.